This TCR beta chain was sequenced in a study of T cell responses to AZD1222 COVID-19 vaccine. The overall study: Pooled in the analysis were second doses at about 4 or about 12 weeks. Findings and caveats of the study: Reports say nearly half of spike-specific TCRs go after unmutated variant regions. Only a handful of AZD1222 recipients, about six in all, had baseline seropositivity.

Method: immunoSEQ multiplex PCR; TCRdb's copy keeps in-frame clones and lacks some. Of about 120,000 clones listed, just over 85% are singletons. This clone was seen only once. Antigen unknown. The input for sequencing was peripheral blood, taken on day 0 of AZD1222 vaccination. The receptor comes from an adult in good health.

The CDR3 loop reads CSVEVAAGSADTQYF. In DNA, the CDR3 is TGCAGCGTTGAAGTTGCAGCGGGGTCGGCAGATACGCAGTATTTT. The chain has TRBV29-1 and TRBJ2-3; TRBD2 matches 7 bases. This CDR3 region has 15 residues. V gave up 1 base and J gave up 4 bases; unmatched junction bases: 8. The germline CDR1 and CDR2 sequences are SQVTM and ANQGSEA.